These T cell receptor beta chains were read from a single sample in a study of T cells after yellow fever vaccination. TCRdb ran MiXCR on the 5' RACE reads and lists one entry per CDR3 protein. This table has 200,000 to 250,000 distinct CDR3 sequences, 2.5% to 3.5% appearing once. Here the sequenced sample was CD4+ T cells sorted from PBMCs, taken 10 days after the yellow fever booster vaccination. These receptors all stem from a man in his late teens or twenties who received the YFV17D yellow fever vaccine. Both conserved end residues are part of each CDR3. The D gene is left open where the match is weak. Clone size is stated in some rows and not others, as once, few, many or a class when expanded.

v_gene	abundance	j_gene	d_gene	CDR3nt	CDR3aa
TRBV7-3	.	TRBJ2-3	TRBD1	TGTGCCAGCAGCCGACAGGGGCAGGCCTTGGGAGATACGCAGTATTTT	CASSRQGQALGDTQYF
TRBV20-1	.	TRBJ1-1	.	TGCAGTGCTAGCGACAACACTGAAGCTTTCTTT	CSASDNTEAFF
TRBV19	many	TRBJ2-4	TRBD1	TGTGCCAGTGCCACAGGGGGCCAGGCCAAAAACATTCAGTACTTC	CASATGGQAKNIQYF
TRBV7-2	many	TRBJ2-3	TRBD2	TGTGCCAGCAGACCCAGACTAGCGGGGGGAGATACGCAGTATTTT	CASRPRLAGGDTQYF
TRBV5-1	.	TRBJ1-4	.	TGCGCCAGCAGCTCGGGTTTTGAAAAACTGTTTTTT	CASSSGFEKLFF
TRBV10-3	many	TRBJ1-3	.	TGTGCCATCAGGGAGACAGGATTTGGAAACACCATATATTTT	CAIRETGFGNTIYF
TRBV7-2	many	TRBJ2-5	TRBD1	TGTGCCAGCAGCTTAGCGCAGGGGGCCGGACAAGAGACCCAGTACTTC	CASSLAQGAGQETQYF
TRBV11-2	few	TRBJ2-3	TRBD2	TGTGCCAGCAGCCCGACTAGCGGGGGGTGGACAGATACGCAGTATTTT	CASSPTSGGWTDTQYF
TRBV10-3	many	TRBJ1-5	TRBD1	TGTGCCATCAGGGGACAGTACAATCAGCCCCAGCATTTT	CAIRGQYNQPQHF
TRBV6-2/TRBV6-3	many	TRBJ1-1	.	TGTGCCAGCATCCCGACAGGAAACACTGAAGCTTTCTTT	CASIPTGNTEAFF
TRBV5-4	.	TRBJ1-2	.	TGTGCCAGCAGCCTGGACAGTGGGGACTACACCTTC	CASSLDSGDYTF
TRBV27	.	TRBJ2-1	.	TGTGCCAGCAAGGGGGGGGGGCGGCTCGATGAGCAGTTCTTC	CASKGGGRLDEQFF
TRBV20-1	.	TRBJ1-2	.	TGCAGTGCTAGGGCCACAGCTCCTATAACGGCGGACGGCTACACCTTC	CSARATAPITADGYTF
TRBV24-1	few	TRBJ1-5	.	TGTGCCACCAGTGATGGCCAATTAGGAAGTAGCAATCAGCCCCAGCATTTT	CATSDGQLGSSNQPQHF
TRBV10-3	many	TRBJ2-1	TRBD2	TGTGCCATCAGTGGCCAAAGCGGGGGGGCCCTGAATGAGCAGTTCTTC	CAISGQSGGALNEQFF
TRBV12-3/TRBV12-4	many	TRBJ2-7	.	TGTGCCAGCAGTTTAGTCGCGCCAGGCGAGCAGTACTTC	CASSLVAPGEQYF
TRBV2	few	TRBJ2-2	TRBD1	TGTGCCAGCAGGAGAGGGGGCAGCACCGGGGAGCTGTTTTTT	CASRRGGSTGELFF
TRBV4-3	.	TRBJ1-3	.	TGCGCCAGCAGCCAAGACAGCTCTGGAAACACCATATATTTT	CASSQDSSGNTIYF
TRBV5-4	.	TRBJ2-1	.	TGTGCCAGCAGCCGGTCTAACCGGGATGAGCAGTTCTTC	CASSRSNRDEQFF
TRBV5-1	.	TRBJ1-4	.	TGCGCCAGCAGTCGTACACAGGGCCTTAATGAAAAACTGTTTTTT	CASSRTQGLNEKLFF
TRBV6-6	few	TRBJ2-3	.	TGTGCCAGCAGGTATAGCACAGATACGCAGTATTTT	CASRYSTDTQYF
TRBV6-5	many	TRBJ1-1	.	TGTGCCAGCAGCGGGTCTGGTGAAGCTTTCTTT	CASSGSGEAFF
TRBV12-3/TRBV12-4	many	TRBJ2-2	TRBD2	TGTGCCAGCAGTACTAGCGAAGGGACCGGGGAGCTGTTTTTT	CASSTSEGTGELFF
TRBV29-1	few	TRBJ2-3	TRBD1	TGCAGCGCCCTCCGAGGGGGCAGGGGCACAGATACGCAGTATTTT	CSALRGGRGTDTQYF
TRBV7-9	many	TRBJ2-3	.	TGTGCCAGCAGCCCTCAATCAGATACGCAGTATTTT	CASSPQSDTQYF
TRBV6-1	few	TRBJ2-7	.	TGTGCCAGCAGTGTCGGATTATACGAGCAGTACTTC	CASSVGLYEQYF
TRBV12-3/TRBV12-4	many	TRBJ2-5	TRBD1	TGTGCCAGCAGTGGGGACAGTTACCAAGAGACCCAGTACTTC	CASSGDSYQETQYF
TRBV20-1	.	TRBJ2-1	TRBD2	TGCAGTGCTAGGCCCATAAAAGGGACTAGCGGGGGGGCCGAAAATGAGCAGTTCTTC	CSARPIKGTSGGAENEQFF
TRBV3-1	many	TRBJ2-7	TRBD2	TGTGCCAGCAGCCCTTTAGCGGGGGCTAGCTACGAGCAGTACTTC	CASSPLAGASYEQYF
TRBV10-3	many	TRBJ1-2	.	TGTGCCATCAGCGCACTCCGGGACGGAGGCTACACCTTC	CAISALRDGGYTF
TRBV7-2	few	TRBJ1-1	.	TGTGCCAGCAGCTTAAATAGTGGGAACACTGAAGCTTTCTTT	CASSLNSGNTEAFF
TRBV5-1	many	TRBJ1-2	TRBD1	TGCGCCAGCAGCTTTCCGACAGGGGATGGCTACACCTTC	CASSFPTGDGYTF
TRBV27	.	TRBJ1-1	TRBD1	TGTGCCAGCAGCTCCTGGACAGGGAGAGCTTTCTTT	CASSSWTGRAFF
TRBV9	.	TRBJ1-5	.	TGTGCCAGCAGCGACGGGAACAATCAGCCCCAGCATTTT	CASSDGNNQPQHF
TRBV7-9	.	TRBJ1-6	.	TGTGCCAGCAGCTTAGCCACAGGGAGAACACGTAATTCACCCCTCCACTTT	CASSLATGRTRNSPLHF
TRBV3-1	.	TRBJ1-1	.	TGTGCCAGCAGCCATCTCGGGAGCACTGAAGCTTTCTTT	CASSHLGSTEAFF
TRBV9	few	TRBJ2-6	.	TGTGCCAGCAGTAGCGGCGATGGGGCCAACGTCCTGACTTTC	CASSSGDGANVLTF
TRBV7-6	many	TRBJ2-3	.	TGTGCCAGCAGCTTAGGGGCTAGTCAAGATACGCAGTATTTT	CASSLGASQDTQYF
TRBV5-1	.	TRBJ2-7	TRBD1	TGCGCCAGCAGCTTGGCGGGACAGGGGGCTTCAGGGGAGCAGTACTTC	CASSLAGQGASGEQYF
TRBV3-1	many	TRBJ1-1	.	TGTGCCAGCAGCCAAAGGGTGAACACTGAAGCTTTCTTT	CASSQRVNTEAFF
TRBV6-2/TRBV6-3	many	TRBJ2-1	.	TGTGCCAGCAGTTACTCCTGGGGGGCCTTTTACAATGAGCAGTTCTTC	CASSYSWGAFYNEQFF
TRBV5-1	many	TRBJ2-1	.	TGCGCCAGCAGCACCCCTCAGGGGAATGAGCAGTTCTTC	CASSTPQGNEQFF
TRBV7-3	many	TRBJ2-3	.	TGTGCCAGCAGCTTAATGGTGACGGGGAGCACAGATACGCAGTATTTT	CASSLMVTGSTDTQYF
TRBV24-1	many	TRBJ2-1	TRBD1	TGTGCCACCAGTGATCCCTCGGACAGGTACAATGAGCAGTTCTTC	CATSDPSDRYNEQFF
TRBV7-2	.	TRBJ1-2	.	TGTGCCAGCCATAACAGGGAGCGGGGCTATGGCTACACCTTC	CASHNRERGYGYTF
TRBV5-6	few	TRBJ1-6	.	TGTGCCAGCACTTGGCCAGCCCAGGGGCATTCACCCCTCCACTTT	CASTWPAQGHSPLHF
TRBV27	few	TRBJ2-3	.	TGTGCCAGCAGTTTATCGCACGGGGCAGATACGCAGTATTTT	CASSLSHGADTQYF